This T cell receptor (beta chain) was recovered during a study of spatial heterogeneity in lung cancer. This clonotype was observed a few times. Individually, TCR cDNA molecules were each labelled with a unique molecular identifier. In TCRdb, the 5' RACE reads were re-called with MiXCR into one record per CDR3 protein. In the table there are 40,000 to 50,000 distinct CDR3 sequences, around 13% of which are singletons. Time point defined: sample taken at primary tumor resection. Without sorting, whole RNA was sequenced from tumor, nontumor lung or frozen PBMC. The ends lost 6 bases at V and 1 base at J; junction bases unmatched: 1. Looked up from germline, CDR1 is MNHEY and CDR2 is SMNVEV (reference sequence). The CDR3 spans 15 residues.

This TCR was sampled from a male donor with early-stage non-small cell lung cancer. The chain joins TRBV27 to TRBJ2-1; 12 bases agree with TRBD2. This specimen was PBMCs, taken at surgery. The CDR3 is CASRGLAGSYNEQFF. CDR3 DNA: TGTGCCAGCAGGGGACTAGCGGGTTCCTACAATGAGCAGTTCTTC.